This T cell receptor (beta chain) was identified during a study of T cell repertoires in cytomegalovirus infection. Study overall: Carrying CMV and the relevant HLA type showed in public TCR beta signatures.

General study points: Dominating the ex vivo response were HLA-C-restricted CMV-specific TCR beta clonotypes. Individuals carrying CMV plus the relevant HLA were identified by cumulative frequency of public TCR beta families.

TCRdb reprocessed the reads via MiXCR and lists one record per CDR3 protein. In the table there are 800,000 to 950,000 distinct CDR3 sequences, 30% to 35% of which are singletons. On this clonotype itself: Its target is not known.

This TCR came from a human donor in good health (CMV status not recorded). Some clones in this sample may be carry-over from other donors' samples. Here the sequenced sample was cultured CD8+ T cells from PBMCs, taken from culture after CMV antigen stimulation.

Written as DNA, the CDR3 is TGTGCCAGCAGTTTGATGGTTTACCAAGAGACCCAGTACTTC. Its protein is CASSLMVYQETQYF. The rearrangement links TRBV12-3 or TRBV12-4 to TRBJ2-5; D ambiguous. Trimming shortened V by 3 bases and J by 0 bases, and 8 bases separated the two germline ends. This CDR3 has 14 amino acids.